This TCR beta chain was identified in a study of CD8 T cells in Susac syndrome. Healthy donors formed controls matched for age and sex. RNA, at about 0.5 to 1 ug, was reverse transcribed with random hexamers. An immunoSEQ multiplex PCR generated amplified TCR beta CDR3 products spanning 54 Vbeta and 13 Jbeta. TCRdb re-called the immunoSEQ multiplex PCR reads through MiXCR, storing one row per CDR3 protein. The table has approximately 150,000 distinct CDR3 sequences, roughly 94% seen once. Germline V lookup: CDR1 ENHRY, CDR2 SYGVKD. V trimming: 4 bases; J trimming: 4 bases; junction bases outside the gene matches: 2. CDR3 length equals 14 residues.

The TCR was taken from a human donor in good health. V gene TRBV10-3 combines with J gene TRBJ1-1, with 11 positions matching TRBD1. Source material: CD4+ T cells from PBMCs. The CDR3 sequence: CAISAGQGATEAFF. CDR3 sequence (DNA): TGTGCCATCAGTGCCGGACAGGGGGCCACTGAAGCTTTCTTT.